Sequencing of this TCR beta chain was carried out in a study of tumor-infiltrating lymphocytes in primary liver carcinoma. Germline V CDR1 and CDR2: LGHNT, FRNRAP. V was pared by 0 bases and J by 6 bases, with 18 bases between. The CDR3 extends over 17 amino acids. Unsorted bulk tissue, about 17-34 mg of it, served as the source for co-extraction of RNA and DNA. The patients lived with chronic HBV infection and had not yet received any treatment. Sampling of each tumor involved five separate regions. From 500 to 600 ng of total RNA, TCR beta-specific cDNA was reverse-transcribed using a constant-region primer. It was through three nested multiplex PCR rounds of slightly modified ARM-PCR that TCR beta libraries arose. The opening two PCR rounds, roughly 11 cycles each, paired TRBV1-TRBV30 forward primers with a C-beta reverse primer. TCRdb re-called the multiplex PCR reads with MiXCR, one entry per CDR3 protein. Of 45,000 to 55,000 distinct CDR3 sequences listed, about 80% were seen once; the top ten hold roughly 24%.

The clonotype comes from a man aged 40-49 years with primary liver carcinoma and hepatitis B virus infection. The sequenced material came from liver tumor tissue from sampling region 2. Subset of the sample: tumor region T2, inferior pole. V is TRBV12-5 and J is TRBJ2-1, with a possible D match to TRBD1 (6 bases). CDR3 in amino acids: CASGLVQGVARANEQFF. In DNA, the CDR3 is TGTGCTAGTGGTTTGGTACAGGGAGTAGCGAGAGCCAATGAGCAGTTCTTC.